Each of the 2 T cell receptor beta chains below was sequenced from the same sample in a study of response to subunit inactivated influenza vaccine. TCRdb used MiXCR to reprocess the RT-PCR reads, holding one entry per CDR3 protein. Of roughly 700,000 distinct CDR3 sequences in the sample, about 15% were seen once. The sample was PBMCs from blood, taken around 15 days before vaccination. All receptors come from a man in his fifties who received an inactivated influenza vaccine.

This clonotype was seen more than once but under ten times. The gene calls are TRBV20-1 and TRBJ1-2, with D perhaps TRBD1 (5 bases). The CDR3 loop spans 12 amino acids. The V gene's germline CDR1 is DFQATT and CDR2 SNEGSKA (reference sequence). The CDR3: CSIPGGNYGYTF. DNA of the CDR3: TGCAGCATCCCGGGGGGTAACTATGGCTACACCTTC.

V and J are TRBV12-3 or TRBV12-4 and TRBJ1-4; 8 positions match TRBD1. The length of the CDR3 is 14 residues. The V and J ends lost 3 bases and 10 bases, in that order; junction bases with no gene match: 7. Written as DNA, the CDR3 is TGTGCCAGCAGTTTTCGGCAGGGGGCGGCAAAACTGTTTTTT. It translates to CASSFRQGAAKLFF.